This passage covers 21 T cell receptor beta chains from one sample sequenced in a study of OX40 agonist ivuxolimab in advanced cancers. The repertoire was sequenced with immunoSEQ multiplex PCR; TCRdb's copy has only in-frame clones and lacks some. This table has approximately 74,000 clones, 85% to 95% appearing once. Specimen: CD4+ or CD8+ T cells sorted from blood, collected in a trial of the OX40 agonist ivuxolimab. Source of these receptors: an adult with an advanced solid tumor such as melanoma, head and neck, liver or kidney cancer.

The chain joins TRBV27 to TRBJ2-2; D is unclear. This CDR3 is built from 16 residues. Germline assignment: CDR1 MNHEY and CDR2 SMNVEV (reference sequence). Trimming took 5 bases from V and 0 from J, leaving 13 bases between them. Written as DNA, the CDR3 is TGTGCCAGCAGTCCATACTCCCTCTCGAACACCGGGGAGCTGTTTTTT. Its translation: CASSPYSLSNTGELFF.

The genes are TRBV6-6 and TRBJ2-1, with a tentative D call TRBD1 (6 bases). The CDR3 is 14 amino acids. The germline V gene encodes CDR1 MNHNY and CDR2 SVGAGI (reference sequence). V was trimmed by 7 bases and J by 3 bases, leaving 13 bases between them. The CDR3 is CASKLTGYYNEQFF. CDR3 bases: TGTGCCAGCAAACTGACAGGCTACTACAATGAGCAGTTCTTC.

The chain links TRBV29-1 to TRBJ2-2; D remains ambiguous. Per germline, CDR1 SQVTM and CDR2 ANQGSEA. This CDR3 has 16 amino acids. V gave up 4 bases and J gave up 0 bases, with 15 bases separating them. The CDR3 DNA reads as TGCAGCGTTGCGCGGATTGATCCATCGAACACCGGGGAGCTGTTTTTT. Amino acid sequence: CSVARIDPSNTGELFF.

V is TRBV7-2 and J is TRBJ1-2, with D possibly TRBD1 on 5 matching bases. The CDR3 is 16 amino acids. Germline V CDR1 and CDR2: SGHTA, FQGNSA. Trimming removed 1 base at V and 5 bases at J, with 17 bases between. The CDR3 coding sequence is TGTGCCAGCAGCTTAGGCTGGCCAGGGCAGCGATATGGCTACACCTTC. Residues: CASSLGWPGQRYGYTF.

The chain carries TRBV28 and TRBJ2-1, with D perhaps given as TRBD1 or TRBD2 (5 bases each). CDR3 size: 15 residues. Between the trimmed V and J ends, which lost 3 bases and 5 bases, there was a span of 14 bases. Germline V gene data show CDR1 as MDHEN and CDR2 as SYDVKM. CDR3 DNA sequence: TGTGCCAGCAGTTTTCCGGGGACCCCCCACAATGAGCAGTTCTTC. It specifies CASSFPGTPHNEQFF. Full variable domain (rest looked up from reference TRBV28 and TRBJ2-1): DVKVTQSSRYLVKRTGEKVFLECVQDMDHENMFWYRQDPGLGLRLIYFSYDVKMKEKGDIPEGYSVSREKKERFSLILESASTNQTSMYLCASSFPGTPHNEQFFGPGTRLTVL.

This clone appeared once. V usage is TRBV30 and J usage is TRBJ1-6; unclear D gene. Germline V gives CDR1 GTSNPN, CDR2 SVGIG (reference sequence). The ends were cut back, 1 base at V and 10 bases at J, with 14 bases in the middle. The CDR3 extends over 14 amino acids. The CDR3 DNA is TGTGCCTGGAGTGGAGGGCCTAGCGGCTCACCCCTCCACTTT. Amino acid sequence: CAWSGGPSGSPLHF.

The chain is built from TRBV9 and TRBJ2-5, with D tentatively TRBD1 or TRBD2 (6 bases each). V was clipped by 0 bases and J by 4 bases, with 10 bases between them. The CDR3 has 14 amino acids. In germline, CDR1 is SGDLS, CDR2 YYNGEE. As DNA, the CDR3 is TGTGCCAGCAGCGTAGACGGGGGCCGAGAGACCCAGTACTTC. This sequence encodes CASSVDGGRETQYF.

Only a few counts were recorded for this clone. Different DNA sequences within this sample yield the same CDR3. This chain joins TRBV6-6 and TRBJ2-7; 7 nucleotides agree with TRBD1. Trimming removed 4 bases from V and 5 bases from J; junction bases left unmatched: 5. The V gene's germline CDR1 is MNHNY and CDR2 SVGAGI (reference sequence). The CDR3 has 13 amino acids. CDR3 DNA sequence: TGTGCCAGCAGTTGGAGACAGGGCAACGAGCAGTACTTC. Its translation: CASSWRQGNEQYF.

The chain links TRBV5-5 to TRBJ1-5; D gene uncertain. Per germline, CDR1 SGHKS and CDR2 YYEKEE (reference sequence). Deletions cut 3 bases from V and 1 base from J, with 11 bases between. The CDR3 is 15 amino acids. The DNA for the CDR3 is TGTGCCAGCAGCTGCCTGGAGATGAGCAATCAGCCCCAGCATTTT. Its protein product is CASSCLEMSNQPQHF.

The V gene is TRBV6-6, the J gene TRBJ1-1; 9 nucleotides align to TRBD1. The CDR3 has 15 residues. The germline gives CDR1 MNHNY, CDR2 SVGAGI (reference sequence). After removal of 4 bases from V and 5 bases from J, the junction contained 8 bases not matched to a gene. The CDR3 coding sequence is TGTGCCAGCAGTTTTACTACAGGGGGCCGGACTGAAGCTTTCTTT. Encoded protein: CASSFTTGGRTEAFF.

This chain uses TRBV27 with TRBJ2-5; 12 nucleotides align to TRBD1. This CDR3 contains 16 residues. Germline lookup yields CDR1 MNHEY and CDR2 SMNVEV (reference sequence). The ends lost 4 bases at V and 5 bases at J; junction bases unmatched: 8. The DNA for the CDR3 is TGTGCCAGCAGTTGGGGGACAGGGGGCCTATCGGAGACCCAGTACTTC. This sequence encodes CASSWGTGGLSETQYF.

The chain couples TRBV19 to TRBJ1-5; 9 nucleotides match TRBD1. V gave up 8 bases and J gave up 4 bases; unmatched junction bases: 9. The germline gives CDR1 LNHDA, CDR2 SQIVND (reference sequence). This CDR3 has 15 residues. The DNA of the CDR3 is TGTGCCAGTTTAATATCGGACAGGGGAAATCAGCCCCAGCATTTT. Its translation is CASLISDRGNQPQHF.

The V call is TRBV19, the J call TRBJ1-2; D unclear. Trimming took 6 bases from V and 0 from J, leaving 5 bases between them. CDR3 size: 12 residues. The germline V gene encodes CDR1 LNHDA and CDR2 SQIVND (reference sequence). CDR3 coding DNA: TGTGCCAGTAGGCAGGCTAACTATGGCTACACCTTC. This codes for CASRQANYGYTF.

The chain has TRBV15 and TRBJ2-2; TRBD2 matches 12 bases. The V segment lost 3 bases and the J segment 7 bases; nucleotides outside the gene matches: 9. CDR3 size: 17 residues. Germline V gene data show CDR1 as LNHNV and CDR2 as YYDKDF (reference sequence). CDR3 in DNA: TGTGCCACCAGCAGGGATAGACTAGCGGGAGTTATCGGGGAGCTGTTTTTT. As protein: CATSRDRLAGVIGELFF.

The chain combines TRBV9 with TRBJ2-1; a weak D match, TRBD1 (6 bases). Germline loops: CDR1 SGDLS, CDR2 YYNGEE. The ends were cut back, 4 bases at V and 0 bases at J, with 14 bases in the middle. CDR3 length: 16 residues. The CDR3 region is CASSFPVRGSYNEQFF. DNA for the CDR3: TGTGCCAGCAGCTTCCCCGTCAGGGGCTCCTACAATGAGCAGTTCTTC.

The CDR3 here is CASSVRTGGEQYF. In DNA form, the CDR3 reads TGTGCCAGCAGCGTACGAACAGGGGGGGAGCAGTACTTC. The chain uses TRBV9 and TRBJ2-7; 8 nucleotides match TRBD1. The CDR3 spans 13 residues. The germline gives CDR1 SGDLS, CDR2 YYNGEE. V was pared by 1 base and J by 7 bases, with 4 bases of the junction left unmatched. Filled out from reference TRBV9 and TRBJ2-7, the complete variable domain reads DSGVTQTPKHLITATGQRVTLRCSPRSGDLSVYWYQQSLDQGLQFLIQYYNGEERAKGNILERFSAQQFPDLHSELNLSSLELGDSALYFCASSVRTGGEQYFGPGTRLTVT.

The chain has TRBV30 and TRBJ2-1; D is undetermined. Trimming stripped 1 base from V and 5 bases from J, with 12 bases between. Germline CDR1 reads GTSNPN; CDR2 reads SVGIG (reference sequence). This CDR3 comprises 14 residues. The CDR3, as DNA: TGTGCCTGGAGTGGGGTCTTGGGGAACAATGAGCAGTTCTTC. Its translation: CAWSGVLGNNEQFF.

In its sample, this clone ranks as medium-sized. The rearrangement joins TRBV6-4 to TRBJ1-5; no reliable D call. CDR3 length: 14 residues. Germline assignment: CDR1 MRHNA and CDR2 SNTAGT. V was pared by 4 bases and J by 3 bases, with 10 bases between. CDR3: CASSVTGTNQPQHF. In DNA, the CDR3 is TGTGCCAGCAGTGTGACCGGTACCAATCAGCCCCAGCATTTT.

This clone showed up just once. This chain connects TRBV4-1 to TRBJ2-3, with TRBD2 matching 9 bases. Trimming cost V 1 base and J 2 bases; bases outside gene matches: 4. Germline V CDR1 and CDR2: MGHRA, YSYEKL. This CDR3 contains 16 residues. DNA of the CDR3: TGCGCCAGCAGCCAAGGGACTAGCGCCTTCACAGATACGCAGTATTTT. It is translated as CASSQGTSAFTDTQYF.

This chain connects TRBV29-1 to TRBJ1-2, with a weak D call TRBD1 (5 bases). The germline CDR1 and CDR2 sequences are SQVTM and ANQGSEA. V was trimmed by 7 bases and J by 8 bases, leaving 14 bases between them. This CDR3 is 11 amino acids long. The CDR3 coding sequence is TGCAGCGCTGGGGCCCAGGAGGGCTACACCTTC. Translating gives CSAGAQEGYTF.

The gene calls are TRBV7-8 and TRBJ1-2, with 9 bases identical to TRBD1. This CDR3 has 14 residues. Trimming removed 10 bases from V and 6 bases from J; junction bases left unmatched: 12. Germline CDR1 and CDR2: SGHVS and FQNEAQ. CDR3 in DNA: TGTGCCACTTCGAGGCCACAGGGGGCAAATGGCTACACCTTC. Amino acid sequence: CATSRPQGANGYTF.